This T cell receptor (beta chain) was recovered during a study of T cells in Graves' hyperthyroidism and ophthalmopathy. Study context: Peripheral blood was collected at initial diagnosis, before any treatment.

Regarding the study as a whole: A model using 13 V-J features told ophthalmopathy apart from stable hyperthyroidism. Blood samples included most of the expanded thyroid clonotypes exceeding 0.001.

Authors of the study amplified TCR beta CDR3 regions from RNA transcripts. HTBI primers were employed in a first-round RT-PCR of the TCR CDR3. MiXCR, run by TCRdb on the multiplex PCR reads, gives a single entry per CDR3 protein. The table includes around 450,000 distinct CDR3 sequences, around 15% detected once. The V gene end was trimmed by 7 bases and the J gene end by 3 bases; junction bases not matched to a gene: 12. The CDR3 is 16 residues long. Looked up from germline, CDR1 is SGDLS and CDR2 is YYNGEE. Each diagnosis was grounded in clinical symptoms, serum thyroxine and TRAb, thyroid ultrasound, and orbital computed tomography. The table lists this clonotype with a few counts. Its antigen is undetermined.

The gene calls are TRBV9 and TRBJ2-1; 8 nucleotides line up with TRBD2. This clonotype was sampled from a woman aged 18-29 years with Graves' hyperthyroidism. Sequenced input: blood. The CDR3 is CASARGGGGLYNEQFF. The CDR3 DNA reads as TGTGCCAGCGCCAGAGGTGGCGGGGGGCTCTACAATGAGCAGTTCTTC.